Presented here are 14 T cell receptor beta chains from one specimen sequenced in a study of CD8+ T cells in alopecia areata. TCR sequencing used cDNA made by reverse transcription of extracted RNA. Assay: immunoSEQ multiplex PCR; the TCRdb copy retains only in-frame clones and omits some. The data show roughly 65,000 clones, with approximately 46% seen just once and 15% to 20% held by the top ten. Sequencing was performed on CD8+ T cells sorted from blood, taken at week 0. The receptor set was obtained from a human donor with alopecia areata.

This clone was counted only a few times. The gene calls are TRBV29-1 and TRBJ2-6; tentative D call: TRBD1 (5 bases). Germline CDR1 SQVTM, CDR2 ANQGSEA. Trimming removed 0 bases at V and 6 bases at J, with 9 bases between. This CDR3 spans 14 amino acids. CDR3: CSVEDRVSANVLTF. The DNA of the CDR3 is TGCAGCGTTGAAGACAGGGTCTCGGCCAACGTCCTGACTTTC.

The genes are TRBV7-2 and TRBJ2-3, with D perhaps matching TRBD2 (5 bases). Germline V gives CDR1 SGHTA, CDR2 FQGNSA. The CDR3 length is 16 residues. The V and J ends lost 2 bases and 2 bases respectively, with 14 bases between them. The CDR3 region is CASSLSSGLLTDTQYF. The CDR3 bases are TGTGCCAGCAGCTTATCCAGCGGTCTTCTCACAGATACGCAGTATTTT.

This chain links TRBV29-1 with TRBJ2-5; possibly TRBD2 for D (6 bases). Germline CDR1 SQVTM, CDR2 ANQGSEA. CDR3 size: 15 residues. Deletions cut 5 bases from V and 5 bases from J, with 21 bases between. The DNA of the CDR3 is TGCAGCGTTCAGAATAGCCCGGGACTCCTGGAGACCCAGTACTTC. It encodes CSVQNSPGLLETQYF. Full variable domain (missing parts from reference TRBV29-1 and TRBJ2-5): SAVISQKPSRDICQRGTSLTIQCQVDSQVTMMFWYRQQPGQSLTLIATANQGSEATYESGFVIDKFPISRPNLTFSTLTVSNMSPEDSSIYLCSVQNSPGLLETQYFGPGTRLLVL.

In this sample, this clone turned up a few times. The J gene is TRBJ2-3, the V gene TRBV29-1; 8 nucleotides align to TRBD2. From germline, CDR1 is SQVTM and CDR2 ANQGSEA. The CDR3 runs to 13 residues. V trimming: 6 bases; J trimming: 5 bases; junction bases outside the gene matches: 7. The CDR3 DNA follows: TGCAGCGTGGAGCGGGAGTGGGGAGATACGCAGTATTTT. Protein sequence: CSVEREWGDTQYF.

This clone was seen a handful of times. One end of the junction varies from germline; a read error may be responsible. This sequence joins TRBV7-7 and TRBJ2-5; 7 positions agree with TRBD2. The CDR3 runs to 15 residues. The germline V gene encodes CDR1 SSHAT and CDR2 FNYEAQ (reference sequence). The CDR3 sequence is CASSLRDYAQETQYF. The CDR3 DNA is TGTGCTAGCAGCTTGAGGGACTACGCCCAAGAGACCCAGTACTTC. The whole variable domain, filled in from reference TRBV7-7 and TRBJ2-5, reads GAGVSQSPRYKVTKRGQDVTLRCDPISSHATLYWYQQALGQGPEFLTYFNYEAQPDKSGLPSDRFSAERPEGSISTLTIQRTEQRDSAMYRCASSLRDYAQETQYFGPGTRLLVL.

The chain uses TRBV7-9 and TRBJ2-3, with 9 bases identical to TRBD1. The trim removed 4 bases at V and 4 bases at J, leaving 6 bases unmatched. This CDR3 has 15 residues. Germline CDR1 is SEHNR and CDR2 is FQNEAQ (reference sequence). CDR3 loop: CASSSGQGPSDTQYF. DNA of the CDR3: TGTGCCAGCAGCTCGGGACAGGGTCCCTCAGATACGCAGTATTTT.

This clone came up a few times. V gene TRBV7-2 combines with J gene TRBJ2-5; 8 nucleotides align to TRBD1. The ends lost 1 base at V and 11 bases at J; junction bases unmatched: 12. There are 15 residues in the CDR3. Germline CDR1 reads SGHTA; CDR2 reads FQGNSA. CDR3 coding DNA: TGTGCCAGCAGCTTAGACCCCGGGACAGGCAGTGAGCAGTACTTC. Translating it yields CASSLDPGTGSEQYF.

This clone was found a few times. At the DNA level, this CDR3 is encoded by other sequences in the same sample as well. The V gene is TRBV4-1, the J gene TRBJ2-7; 14 bases are shared with TRBD2. Germline assignment: CDR1 MGHRA and CDR2 YSYEKL. The CDR3 is made up of 16 amino acids. V shed 6 bases and J 7 bases; nucleotides not matched to a gene: 11. In DNA, the CDR3 is TGCGCCAGCAGTCCTGGACTAGCGGGAGGCCCAGGGGAGCAGTACTTC. Translation gives CASSPGLAGGPGEQYF.

The CDR3 loop reads CSDGTSFNEQFF. CDR3 DNA: TGCAGCGACGGGACTAGTTTTAATGAGCAGTTCTTC. The chain couples TRBV29-1 to TRBJ2-1; 8 bases agree with TRBD2. This CDR3 has 12 amino acids. Trimming cost V 7 bases and J 7 bases; bases outside gene matches: 6. In germline, CDR1 is SQVTM, CDR2 ANQGSEA.

The V gene is TRBV13, the J gene TRBJ2-5; D gene ambiguous. The ends were cut back, 1 base at V and 3 bases at J, with 6 bases in the middle. In germline, CDR1 is PRHDT, CDR2 FYEKMQ (reference sequence). This CDR3 comprises 13 residues. This chain's CDR3 is CASSLEGEETQYF. The CDR3 bases are TGTGCCAGCAGCTTAGAGGGTGAAGAGACCCAGTACTTC.

The V call is TRBV29-1, the J call TRBJ2-2; D is perhaps TRBD1 or TRBD2 (5 bases each). The V gene lost 0 bases and the J gene lost 0 bases, with 5 bases spanning the gap. CDR3 length: 14 residues. Germline CDR1 SQVTM, CDR2 ANQGSEA. CDR3 loop: CSVEEGANTGELFF. In DNA form, the CDR3 reads TGCAGCGTTGAAGAGGGGGCGAACACCGGGGAGCTGTTTTTT.

This clone turned up a few times. J is TRBJ2-7 and V is TRBV29-1; 10 positions match TRBD1. Losses at the gene ends were 7 bases for V and 4 bases for J; bases not matched to a gene: 10. This CDR3 contains 14 residues. Per the germline V gene, CDR1 is SQVTM and CDR2 is ANQGSEA. The CDR3 bases are TGCAGCGCACTATCCGGGACAGGGGAATACGAGCAGTACTTC. Its translation is CSALSGTGEYEQYF.

This CDR3 is CSVITDYEQYF. For the CDR3, the DNA is TGCAGCGTTATCACCGACTACGAGCAGTACTTC. J is TRBJ2-7 and V is TRBV29-1, with D hard to call. V was trimmed by 5 bases and J by 3 bases, leaving 8 bases between them. The length of the CDR3 is 11 residues. Per germline, CDR1 SQVTM and CDR2 ANQGSEA.

This chain joins TRBV21-1 and TRBJ1-3. TRBV21-1 counts as a pseudogene. The CDR3 is 16 residues long. Here the CDR3 DNA reads TGTACCAGCAGCAAAGATGTCTACAACTCTGGAAACACCATATATTTT. This sequence encodes CTSSKDVYNSGNTIYF.